One and the same sample provided the 4 T cell receptor beta chains below, sequenced in a study of blood T cell repertoires in COVID-19 (dated by TCRdb to between 2020 and 2021). The method behind the library was the immunoSEQ multiplex PCR assay. Here the immuneACCESS table is served through TCRdb, limited to in-frame sequences with V and J called. Missing clones are a known gap in these copies; in checked studies unresolved V genes cover under half, and the rest lacks a known reason. The sample records under 200,000 clones, over 80% of which are singletons. Together, the top ten hold 2.5% to 3.5% of the sample. Sequencing was carried out using peripheral blood. These receptors were taken from a woman aged 55-70 years with acute or convalescent COVID-19.

The chain recombines TRBV9 with TRBJ1-3, with D possibly matching TRBD1 (5 bases). The CDR3 runs 16 residues. Trimming left V 0 bases short and J 0 bases short, with 10 bases between. Per germline, CDR1 SGDLS and CDR2 YYNGEE. The CDR3 reads CASSVGWGVSGNTIYF. CDR3 nucleotides: TGTGCCAGCAGCGTAGGGTGGGGGGTCTCTGGAAACACCATATATTTT.

V is TRBV7-2 and J is TRBJ1-5; tentatively, D is TRBD1 (5 bases). This CDR3 is built from 15 residues. Germline values: CDR1 SGHTA, CDR2 FQGNSA. V was trimmed by 5 bases and J by 5 bases, leaving 16 bases between them. The CDR3 DNA is TGTGCCAGCAGCCCAGAGTCAGCGGGGGATCAGCCCCAGCATTTT. It is translated as CASSPESAGDQPQHF.

In DNA, the CDR3 is TGTGCCACCAGCAGAGTGCAGGCGGGGACGGGAAACACCATATATTTT. Translating it yields CATSRVQAGTGNTIYF. This chain links TRBV15 with TRBJ1-3, with D possibly TRBD1 on 5 matching bases. Germline V gives CDR1 LNHNV, CDR2 YYDKDF (reference sequence). The CDR3 loop spans 16 amino acids. V lost 1 base and J lost 4, with 14 bases in between.

This clone was picked up a small number of times. The V gene is TRBV5-8, the J gene TRBJ1-5; tentative D call: TRBD1 (6 bases). Between the trimmed V and J ends, which lost 2 bases and 2 bases, there was a span of 11 bases. CDR3 length: 15 amino acids. Germline assignment: CDR1 SGHTS and CDR2 YDEGEE. CDR3 nucleotides: TGTGCCAGCAGCTTCAGGGGTAGGGGCAATCAGCCCCAGCATTTT. Protein: CASSFRGRGNQPQHF.